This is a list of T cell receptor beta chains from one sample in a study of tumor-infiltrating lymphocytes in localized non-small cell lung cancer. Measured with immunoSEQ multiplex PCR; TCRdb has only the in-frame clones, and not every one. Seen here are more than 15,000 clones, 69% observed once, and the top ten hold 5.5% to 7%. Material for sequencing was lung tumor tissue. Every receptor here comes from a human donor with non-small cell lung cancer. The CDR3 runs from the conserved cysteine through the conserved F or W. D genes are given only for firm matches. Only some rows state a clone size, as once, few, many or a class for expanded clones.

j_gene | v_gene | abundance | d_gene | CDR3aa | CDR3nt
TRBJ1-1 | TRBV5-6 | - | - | CASSYERRNTEAFF | TGTGCCAGCAGCTATGAGCGGCGGAACACTGAAGCTTTCTTT
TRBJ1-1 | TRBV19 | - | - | CASTQGRNTEAFF | TGTGCCAGTACCCAAGGCAGGAACACTGAAGCTTTCTTT
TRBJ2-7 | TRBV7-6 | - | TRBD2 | CASRSTSGSGPYEQYF | TGTGCCAGCAGGTCGACTAGCGGCTCGGGGCCCTACGAGCAGTACTTC
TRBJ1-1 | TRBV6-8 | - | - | CASIAYGNTEAFF | TGTGCCAGCATCGCTTATGGGAACACTGAAGCTTTCTTT
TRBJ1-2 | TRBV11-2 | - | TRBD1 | CAVEGAAFGGGGYTF | TGTGCGGTGGAGGGGGCGGCCTTTGGAGGGGGAGGCTACACCTTC
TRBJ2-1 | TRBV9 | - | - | CASSVAEGGGRFYNEQFF | TGTGCCAGCAGCGTAGCTGAAGGGGGGGGCCGGTTTTACAATGAGCAGTTCTTC
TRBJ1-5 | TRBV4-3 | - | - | CASSQGVGGNQPQHF | TGCGCCAGCAGCCAAGGCGTCGGGGGCAATCAGCCCCAGCATTTT
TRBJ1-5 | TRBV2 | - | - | CASSEGHRNQPQHF | TGTGCCAGCAGTGAGGGACACCGCAATCAGCCCCAGCATTTT
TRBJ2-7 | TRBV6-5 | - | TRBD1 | CASRETGTGTYEQYF | TGTGCCAGCAGGGAGACCGGGACAGGAACATACGAGCAGTACTTC
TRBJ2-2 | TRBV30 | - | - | CAWAEVNTGELFF | TGTGCCTGGGCGGAGGTAAACACCGGGGAGCTGTTTTTT
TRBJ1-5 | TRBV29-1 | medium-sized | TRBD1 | CSVEGDSDNQPQHF | TGCAGCGTTGAAGGGGACAGCGACAATCAGCCCCAGCATTTT
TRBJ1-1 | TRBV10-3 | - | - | CAISPQGVMNTEAFF | TGTGCCATCAGCCCCCAAGGGGTCATGAACACTGAAGCTTTCTTT
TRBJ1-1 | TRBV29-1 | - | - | CSVQDGRTEAFF | TGCAGCGTTCAGGACGGTCGTACTGAAGCTTTCTTT
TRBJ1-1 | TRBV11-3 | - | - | CASSLGRFTEAFF | TGTGCCAGCAGCTTGGGGAGGTTTACTGAAGCTTTCTTT
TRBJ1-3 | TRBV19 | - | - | CASSPGQTSLDTIYF | TGTGCCAGTAGTCCAGGACAGACGTCGTTGGACACCATATATTTT
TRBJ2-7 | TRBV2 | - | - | CASSEGTEDYEQYF | TGTGCCAGCAGTGAAGGTACAGAGGACTACGAGCAGTACTTC
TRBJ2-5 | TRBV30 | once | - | CAWSGAAGETQYF | TGTGCCTGGAGTGGGGCAGCGGGAGAGACCCAGTACTTC
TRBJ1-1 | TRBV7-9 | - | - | CASSSSNGAEAFF | TGTGCCAGCAGCTCCTCAAACGGCGCTGAAGCTTTCTTT
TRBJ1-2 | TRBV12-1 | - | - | CASSLWGEAVVGYTF | TGTGCCAGCAGCTTGTGGGGGGAGGCAGTTGTTGGCTACACCTTC
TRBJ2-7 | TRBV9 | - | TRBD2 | CASSESGMSSYEQYF | TGTGCCAGCAGCGAAAGCGGGATGAGCTCCTACGAGCAGTACTTC
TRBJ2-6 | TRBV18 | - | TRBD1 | CASSSTPGQGGFGANVLTF | TGTGCCAGCTCATCGACACCGGGACAGGGCGGATTCGGGGCCAACGTCCTGACTTTC
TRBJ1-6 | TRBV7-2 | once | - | CASSLVRGSHYNSPLHF | TGTGCCAGCAGCTTGGTCAGGGGATCCCACTATAATTCACCCCTCCACTTT
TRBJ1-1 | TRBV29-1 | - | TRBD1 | CSVRTGANTEAFF | TGCAGCGTCCGGACAGGAGCAAACACTGAAGCTTTCTTT
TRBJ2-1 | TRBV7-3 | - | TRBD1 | CASSPRGLSNEQFF | TGTGCCAGCAGCCCGAGGGGGCTATCCAATGAGCAGTTCTTC
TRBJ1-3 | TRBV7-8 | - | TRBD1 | CASSPRQGSTSGNTIYF | TGTGCCAGCAGCCCTAGACAGGGATCCACCTCTGGAAACACCATATATTTT
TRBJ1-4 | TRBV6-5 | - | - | CASSYLTGRGEKLFF | TGTGCCAGCAGTTACTTAACAGGGAGAGGAGAAAAACTGTTTTTT
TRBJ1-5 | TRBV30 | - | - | CAWSVSGDNQPQHF | TGTGCCTGGAGTGTGTCAGGGGATAATCAGCCCCAGCATTTT
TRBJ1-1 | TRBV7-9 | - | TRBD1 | CASSPGQGRNTEAFF | TGTGCCAGCAGCCCAGGACAGGGTAGGAACACTGAAGCTTTCTTT
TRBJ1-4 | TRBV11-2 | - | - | CASSPSEVSQEKLFF | TGTGCCAGCAGCCCCTCAGAGGTTTCTCAGGAAAAACTGTTTTTT
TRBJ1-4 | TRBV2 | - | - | CASSAQGWEKLFF | TGTGCCAGCAGTGCACAGGGATGGGAAAAACTGTTTTTT
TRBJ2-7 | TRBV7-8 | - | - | CASSLGSGFRDEQYF | TGTGCCAGCAGCTTAGGCTCTGGGTTTCGTGACGAGCAGTACTTC
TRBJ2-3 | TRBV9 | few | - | CASTRTWGAGTDTQYF | TGTGCCAGCACTCGCACCTGGGGGGCGGGCACAGATACGCAGTATTTT
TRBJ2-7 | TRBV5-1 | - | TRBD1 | CASSFGTGNYEQYF | TGCGCCAGCAGCTTCGGGACAGGCAACTACGAGCAGTACTTC
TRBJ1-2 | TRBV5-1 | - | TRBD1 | CASSPEAGQGFYGYTF | TGCGCCAGCAGCCCCGAGGCGGGACAGGGGTTCTATGGCTACACCTTC
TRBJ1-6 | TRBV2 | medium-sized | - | CATQRDSPLHF | TGTGCCACCCAGCGGGATTCACCCCTCCACTTT
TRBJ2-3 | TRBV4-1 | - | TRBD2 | CASSQEAGALSTDTQYF | TGCGCCAGCAGCCAAGAAGCGGGGGCCTTGAGCACAGATACGCAGTATTTT
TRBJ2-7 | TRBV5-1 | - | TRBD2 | CASSDTSGTPYEQYF | TGCGCCAGCAGCGACACTAGCGGGACCCCCTACGAGCAGTACTTC
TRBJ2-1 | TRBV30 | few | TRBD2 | CAWSGLAGYNEQFF | TGTGCCTGGAGTGGGTTAGCGGGATACAATGAGCAGTTCTTC
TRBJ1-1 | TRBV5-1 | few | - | CASRITASGNTEAFF | TGCGCCAGCAGGATTACAGCCTCGGGGAACACTGAAGCTTTCTTT
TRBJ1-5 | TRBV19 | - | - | CASQWEGNQPQHF | TGTGCCAGCCAGTGGGAAGGCAATCAGCCCCAGCATTTT
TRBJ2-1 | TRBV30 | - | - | CAWSAGYLINNEQFF | TGTGCCTGGAGTGCGGGCTACCTAATAAACAATGAGCAGTTCTTC
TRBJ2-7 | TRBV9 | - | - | CASSGGREQYF | TGTGCCAGCAGCGGGGGTAGGGAGCAGTACTTC
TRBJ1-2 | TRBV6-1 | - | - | CASSEGVLRRYGYTF | TGTGCCAGCAGTGAAGGGGTGCTAAGGAGGTATGGCTACACCTTC
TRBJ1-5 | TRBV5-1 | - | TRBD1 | CASSHTGGDQPQHF | TGCGCCAGCAGCCACACAGGGGGCGATCAGCCCCAGCATTTT
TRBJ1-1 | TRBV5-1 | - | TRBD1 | CASIQGAENTEAFF | TGCGCCAGCATCCAGGGGGCAGAGAACACTGAAGCTTTCTTT
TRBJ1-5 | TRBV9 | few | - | CASSVGNSNQPQHF | TGTGCCAGCAGCGTGGGGAATAGCAATCAGCCCCAGCATTTT
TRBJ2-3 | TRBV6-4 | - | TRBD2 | CASSDSGGATDTQYF | TGTGCCAGCAGTGACTCCGGGGGGGCCACAGATACGCAGTATTTT
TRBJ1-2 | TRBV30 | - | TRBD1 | CAWSRDRGRLWIGYTF | TGTGCCTGGTCAAGGGACAGGGGGCGACTATGGATCGGCTACACCTTC
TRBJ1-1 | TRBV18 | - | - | CASSPATETEAFF | TGTGCCAGCTCACCGGCGACAGAGACTGAAGCTTTCTTT
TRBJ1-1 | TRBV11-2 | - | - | CASSLEGNTEAFF | TGTGCCAGCAGCTTAGAAGGAAACACTGAAGCTTTCTTT
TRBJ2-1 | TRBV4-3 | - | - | CASSQGQGLLANEQFF | TGCGCCAGCAGCCAAGGGCAAGGACTCCTAGCCAATGAGCAGTTCTTC
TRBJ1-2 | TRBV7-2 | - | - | CASSLAGEYGYTF | TGTGCCAGCAGCTTAGCTGGGGAATATGGCTACACCTTC
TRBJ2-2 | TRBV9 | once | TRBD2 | CASSVGLAGAPGELFF | TGTGCCAGCAGCGTAGGATTAGCGGGAGCCCCCGGGGAGCTGTTTTTT
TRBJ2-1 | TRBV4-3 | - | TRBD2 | CASSHEVGGSGNEQFF | TGCGCCAGCAGCCATGAGGTGGGCGGGAGTGGGAATGAGCAGTTCTTC
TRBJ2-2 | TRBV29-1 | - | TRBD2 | CSVEGVSGGRNTGELFF | TGCAGCGTTGAGGGGGTGAGCGGGGGCCGGAACACCGGGGAGCTGTTTTTT